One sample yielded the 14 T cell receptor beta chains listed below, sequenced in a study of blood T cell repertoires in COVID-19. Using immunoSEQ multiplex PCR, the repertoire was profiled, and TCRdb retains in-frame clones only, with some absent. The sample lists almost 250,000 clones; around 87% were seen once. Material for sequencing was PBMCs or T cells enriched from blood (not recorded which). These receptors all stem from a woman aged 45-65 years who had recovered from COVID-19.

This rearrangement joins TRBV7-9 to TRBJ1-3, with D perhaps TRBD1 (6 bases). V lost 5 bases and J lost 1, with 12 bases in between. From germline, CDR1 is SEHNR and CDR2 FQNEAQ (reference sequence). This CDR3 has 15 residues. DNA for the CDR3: TGTGCCAGCAGCCGAGACGACAGGTCTGGAAACACCATATATTTT. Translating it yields CASSRDDRSGNTIYF.

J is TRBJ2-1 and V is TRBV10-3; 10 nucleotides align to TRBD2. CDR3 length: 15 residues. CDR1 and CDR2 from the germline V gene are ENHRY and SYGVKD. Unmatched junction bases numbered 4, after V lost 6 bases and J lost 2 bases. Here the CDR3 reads CAIRASGSPYNEQFF. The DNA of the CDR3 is TGTGCCATCAGGGCTAGCGGGAGTCCCTACAATGAGCAGTTCTTC.

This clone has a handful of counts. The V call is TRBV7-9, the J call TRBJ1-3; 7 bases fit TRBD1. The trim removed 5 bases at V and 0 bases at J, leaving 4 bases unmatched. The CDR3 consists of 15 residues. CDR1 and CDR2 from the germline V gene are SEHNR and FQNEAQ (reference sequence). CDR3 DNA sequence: TGTGCCAGCAGCCAAGGACAGGCCTCTGGAAACACCATATATTTT. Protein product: CASSQGQASGNTIYF.

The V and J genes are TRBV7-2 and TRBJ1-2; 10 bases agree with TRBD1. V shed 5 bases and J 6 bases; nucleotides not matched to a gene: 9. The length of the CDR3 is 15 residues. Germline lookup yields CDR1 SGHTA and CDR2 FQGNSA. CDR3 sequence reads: CASSLGPGQGNGYTF. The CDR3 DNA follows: TGTGCCAGCAGCCTGGGGCCGGGACAGGGGAATGGCTACACCTTC.

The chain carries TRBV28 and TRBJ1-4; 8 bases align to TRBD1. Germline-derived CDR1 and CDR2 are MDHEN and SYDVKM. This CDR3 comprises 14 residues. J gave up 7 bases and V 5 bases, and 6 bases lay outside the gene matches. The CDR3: CASSVDRVGEKLFF. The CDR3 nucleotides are TGTGCCAGCAGTGTGGACAGGGTGGGTGAAAAACTGTTTTTT.

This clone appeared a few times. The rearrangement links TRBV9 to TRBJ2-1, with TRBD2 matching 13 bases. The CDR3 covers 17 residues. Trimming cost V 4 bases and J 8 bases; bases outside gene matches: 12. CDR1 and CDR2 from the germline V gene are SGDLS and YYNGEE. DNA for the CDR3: TGTGCCAGCAGCCCCAGTGGTGGACTAGCGGGAGTTTATGAGCAGTTCTTC. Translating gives CASSPSGGLAGVYEQFF.

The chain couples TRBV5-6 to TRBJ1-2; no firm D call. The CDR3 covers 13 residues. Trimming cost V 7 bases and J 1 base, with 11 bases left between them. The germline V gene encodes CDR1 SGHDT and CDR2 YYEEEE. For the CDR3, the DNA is TGTGCCAGCCACGCCGGGATTAACTATGGCTACACCTTC. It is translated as CASHAGINYGYTF.

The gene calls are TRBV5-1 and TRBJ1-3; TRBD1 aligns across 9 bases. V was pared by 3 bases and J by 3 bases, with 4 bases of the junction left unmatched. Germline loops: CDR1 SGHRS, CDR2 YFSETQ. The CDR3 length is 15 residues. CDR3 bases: TGCGCCAGCAGCTCCGGACAGGGGTATGGAAACACCATATATTTT. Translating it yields CASSSGQGYGNTIYF.

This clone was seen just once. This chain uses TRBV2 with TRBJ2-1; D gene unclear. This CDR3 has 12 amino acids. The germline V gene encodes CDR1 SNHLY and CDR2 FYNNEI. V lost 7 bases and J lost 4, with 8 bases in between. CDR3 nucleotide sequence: TGTGCCAGCAAGCGAGTATACAATGAGCAGTTCTTC. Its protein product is CASKRVYNEQFF.

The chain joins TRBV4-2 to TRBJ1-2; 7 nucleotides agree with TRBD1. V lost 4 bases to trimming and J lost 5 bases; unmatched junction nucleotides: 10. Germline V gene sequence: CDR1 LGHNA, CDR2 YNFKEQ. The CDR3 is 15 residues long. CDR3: CASSLSWQGDYGYTF. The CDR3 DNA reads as TGTGCCAGCAGCCTCTCCTGGCAGGGGGATTATGGCTACACCTTC.

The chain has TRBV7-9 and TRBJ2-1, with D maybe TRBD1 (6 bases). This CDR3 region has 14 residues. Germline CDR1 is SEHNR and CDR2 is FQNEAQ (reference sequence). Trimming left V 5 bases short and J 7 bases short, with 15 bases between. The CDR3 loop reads CASSASGTTNEQFF. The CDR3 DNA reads TGTGCCAGCAGCGCCTCCGGGACAACGAATGAGCAGTTCTTC.

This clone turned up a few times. This chain's CDR3 is CASSQGYGYTF. CDR3 nucleotide sequence: TGTGCCAGCAGCCAGGGCTATGGCTACACCTTC. The chain links TRBV12-3 or TRBV12-4 to TRBJ1-2, with a weak D call TRBD1 (5 bases). The V gene lost 6 bases and the J gene lost 4 bases, with 6 bases spanning the gap. This CDR3 has 11 amino acids.

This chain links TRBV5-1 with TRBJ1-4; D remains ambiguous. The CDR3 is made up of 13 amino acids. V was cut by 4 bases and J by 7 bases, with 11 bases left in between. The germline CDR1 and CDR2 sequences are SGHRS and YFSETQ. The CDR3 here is CASSPRLGEKLFF. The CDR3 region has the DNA TGCGCCAGCAGCCCACGCCTAGGTGAAAAACTGTTTTTT.

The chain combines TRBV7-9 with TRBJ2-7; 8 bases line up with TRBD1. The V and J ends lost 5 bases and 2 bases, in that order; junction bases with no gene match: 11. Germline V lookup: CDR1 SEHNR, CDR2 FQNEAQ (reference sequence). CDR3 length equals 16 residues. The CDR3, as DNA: TGTGCCAGCAGCACCGAAGGACAGGGAAGCCCCTACGAGCAGTACTTC. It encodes CASSTEGQGSPYEQYF.